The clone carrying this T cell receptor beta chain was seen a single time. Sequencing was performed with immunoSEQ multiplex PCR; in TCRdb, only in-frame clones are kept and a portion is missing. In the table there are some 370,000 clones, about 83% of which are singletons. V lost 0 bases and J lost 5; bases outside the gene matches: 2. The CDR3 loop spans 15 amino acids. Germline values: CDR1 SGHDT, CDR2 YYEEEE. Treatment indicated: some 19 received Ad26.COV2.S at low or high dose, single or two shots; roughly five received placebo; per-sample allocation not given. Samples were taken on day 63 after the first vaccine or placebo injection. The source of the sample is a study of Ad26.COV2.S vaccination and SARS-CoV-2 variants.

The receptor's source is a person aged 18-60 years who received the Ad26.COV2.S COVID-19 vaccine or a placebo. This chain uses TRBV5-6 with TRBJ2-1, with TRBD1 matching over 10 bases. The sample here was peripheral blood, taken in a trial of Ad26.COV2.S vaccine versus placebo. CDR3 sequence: CASSLGQGADNEQFF. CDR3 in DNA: TGTGCCAGCAGCTTGGGACAGGGGGCCGACAATGAGCAGTTCTTC.